This TCR beta chain is from a study of blood T cell repertoires in COVID-19. At the level of the study: COVID-19 samples collected from the United States, Italy and Spain covered acute and convalescent phases. T cells, B-cell-depleted T cells, or PBMCs supplied cDNA or gDNA.

In the original processing: Using reference gene primer amplification, nucleated cell counts were estimated. TCRdb's copy holds only in-frame clones and misses some; the assay was immunoSEQ multiplex PCR. The V and J calls and clone size come from that table; D and trimming were worked out from the DNA. This sample yields under 350,000 clones, of which under 90% are seen a single time; approximately 1.8% belongs to the top ten. It was during active infection that Seattle patients were enrolled and then longitudinally followed. Germline lookup yields CDR1 KGHSH and CDR2 LQKENI. This CDR3 has 14 amino acids. With 2 bases removed from V and 6 bases from J, the gap between germline ends came to 14 bases.

The TCR originated in a young woman with COVID-19, enrolled during active disease. The chain carries TRBV18 and TRBJ2-7; D may be TRBD1 (6 bases). Source material: peripheral blood. The CDR3 DNA is TGTGCCAGCTCACCAGTCGCACAGGGCAGCGAGCAGTACGTC. Its protein product is CASSPVAQGSEQYV.